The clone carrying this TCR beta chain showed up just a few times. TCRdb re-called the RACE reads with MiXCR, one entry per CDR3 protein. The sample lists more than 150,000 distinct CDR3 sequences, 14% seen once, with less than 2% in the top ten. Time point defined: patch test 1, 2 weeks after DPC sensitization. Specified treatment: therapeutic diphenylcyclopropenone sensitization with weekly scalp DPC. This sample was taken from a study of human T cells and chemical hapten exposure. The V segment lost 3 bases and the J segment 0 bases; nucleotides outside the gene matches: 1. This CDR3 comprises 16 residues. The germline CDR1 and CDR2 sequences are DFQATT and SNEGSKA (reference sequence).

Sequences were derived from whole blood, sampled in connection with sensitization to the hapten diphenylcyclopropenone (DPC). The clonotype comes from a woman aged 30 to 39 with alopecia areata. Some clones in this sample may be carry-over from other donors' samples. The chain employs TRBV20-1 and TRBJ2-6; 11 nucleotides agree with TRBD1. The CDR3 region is CSARGQGVSGANVLTF. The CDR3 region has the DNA TGCAGTGCTAGGGGACAGGGGGTCTCTGGGGCCAACGTCCTGACTTTC.